This T cell receptor beta chain was captured by sequencing in a study of T cell changes during pregnancy in multiple sclerosis. This clone appeared a single time. Sequencing was performed with immunoSEQ multiplex PCR; in TCRdb, only in-frame clones are kept and a portion is missing. The data contain about 58,000 clones, roughly 93% of them seen just once; the ten biggest clones take up approximately 3.8%. This receptor was taken from a female donor with multiple sclerosis, enrolled in a pregnancy study. The specimen comprised CD8+ T cells from peripheral blood mononuclear cells, sampled in the second trimester of pregnancy.

The CDR3 sequence: CASSLRQGDGELFF. The CDR3 DNA is TGTGCCAGCAGTTTAAGACAGGGTGACGGGGAGCTGTTTTTT. The chain couples TRBV28 to TRBJ2-2, with 7 bases matching TRBD1. Germline assignment: CDR1 MDHEN and CDR2 SYDVKM. The CDR3 runs to 14 residues. With V trimmed by 2 bases and J by 7 bases, 4 bases remained unmatched.